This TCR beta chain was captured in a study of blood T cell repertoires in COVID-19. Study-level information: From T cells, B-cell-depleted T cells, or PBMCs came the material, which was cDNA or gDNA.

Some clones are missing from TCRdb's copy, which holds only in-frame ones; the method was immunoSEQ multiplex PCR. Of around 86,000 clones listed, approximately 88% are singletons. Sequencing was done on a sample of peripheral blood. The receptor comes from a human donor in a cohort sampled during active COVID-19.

CDR3 nucleotides: TGTGCCAGCAGCCCCGGACAGTACAATCAGCCCCAGCATTTT. Its translation: CASSPGQYNQPQHF. J is TRBJ1-5 and V is TRBV6-5, with D possibly TRBD1 on 6 matching bases. Germline V gene sequence: CDR1 MNHEY, CDR2 SVGAGI. CDR3 length: 14 amino acids. V was pared by 6 bases and J by 3 bases, with 12 bases between.